The next 27 T cell receptor beta chains were all read from a single sample in a study of metastatic and nonmetastatic thyroid tumors. TCRdb re-called the PCR reads with MiXCR. In the table there are roughly 25,000 clones, 15% of which are singletons. Nobody among the patients had been given any treatment before thyroid surgery. Sequencing was carried out using blood. The source of these receptors is a female donor with papillary thyroid cancer or a benign thyroid nodule (not recorded which). Some clones in this sample may be carry-over from other donors' samples.

The table lists this clone with many counts. The V call is TRBV29-1, the J call TRBJ2-2; 11 nucleotides align to TRBD2. The CDR3 has 16 amino acids. J gave up 5 bases and V 4 bases, and 9 bases lay outside the gene matches. Germline V gene sequence: CDR1 SQVTM, CDR2 ANQGSEA. CDR3 nucleotide sequence: TGCAGCGTTGTTGATAGCGGGAGGGCGGGTACCGGGGAGCTGTTTTTT. This encodes CSVVDSGRAGTGELFF.

Details on this clone: Relative to the germline gene, one junction end is altered; a read error may explain this. CDR3 loop: CAWSMTGHSVANVRTF. CDR3 DNA sequence: TGTGCCTGGAGTATGACAGGGCACTCTGTGGCAAACGTCCGGACTTTC. The chain uses TRBV30 and TRBJ2-6; the match to TRBD1 covers 7 bases. This CDR3 region has 16 residues. Germline values: CDR1 GTSNPN, CDR2 SVGIG (reference sequence).

The chain employs TRBV20-1 and TRBJ1-5, with D possibly TRBD1 on 5 matching bases. The V end was cut by 5 bases, the J end by 5 bases, with 13 bases between. Germline CDR1 reads DFQATT; CDR2 reads SNEGSKA (reference sequence). This CDR3 is built from 13 residues. The DNA of the CDR3 is TGCAGTGCTGGGGGACGTGATGATCAGCCCCAGCATTTT. Protein: CSAGGRDDQPQHF.

This clone appeared many times. This chain uses TRBV24-1 with TRBJ2-5, with TRBD1 identical over 9 bases. V dropped 5 bases and J dropped 5; count of bases not matched to a gene: 8. Per the germline V gene, CDR1 is KGHDR and CDR2 is SFDVKD. The CDR3 runs 15 residues. In DNA form, the CDR3 reads TGTGCCACCAGTGGACAGGGGGTAGGTGAGGAGACCCAGTACTTC. It translates to CATSGQGVGEETQYF.

This clone has more than one count but fewer than ten. The V gene is TRBV27, the J gene TRBJ2-1; no reliable D call. The CDR3 is made up of 13 amino acids. With 3 bases removed from V and 13 bases from J, the gap between germline ends came to 16 bases. Germline loops: CDR1 MNHEY, CDR2 SMNVEV (reference sequence). CDR3 residues: CASSFSLGHYQFF. The CDR3, as DNA: TGTGCCAGCAGTTTTTCGCTAGGGCATTATCAGTTCTTC.

By frequency in the sample, this clone is medium-sized (0.01 to 0.1%). The V call is TRBV28, the J call TRBJ2-7, with D maybe TRBD1 (5 bases). Germline CDR1 reads MDHEN; CDR2 reads SYDVKM. The length of the CDR3 is 14 residues. V was clipped by 3 bases and J by 8 bases, with 17 bases between them. The DNA of the CDR3 is TGTGCCAGCAGTTTGGGGCAAACCTACTCCCAGCAGTACTTC. Encoded protein: CASSLGQTYSQQYF.

In its sample, this clone was seen many times. This chain links TRBV7-2 with TRBJ2-1, with 10 bases matching TRBD2. Germline trimming cut 4 bases from V and 0 bases from J; bases unmatched to any gene: 0. The length of the CDR3 is 15 residues. The V gene's germline CDR1 is SGHTA and CDR2 FQGNSA. DNA of the CDR3: TGTGCCAGCAGCTGGACTAGCGGCTCCTACAATGAGCAGTTCTTC. It translates to CASSWTSGSYNEQFF.

The table lists this clone with many counts. This clone may be a read error of a much larger clone one base away. This chain joins TRBV4-3 and TRBJ2-7; D unclear. The germline CDR1 and CDR2 sequences are LGHNA and YSLEER. CDR3 size: 14 residues. V was trimmed by 1 base and J by 6 bases, leaving 13 bases between them. The CDR3 bases are TGCGCCAGCAGCCAAGGGCTAACGGGCACCGAGCAGTACTTC. Translation gives CASSQGLTGTEQYF.

This clone was seen many times. The chain recombines TRBV24-1 with TRBJ2-1; 13 bases match TRBD2. The V and J ends lost 9 bases and 10 bases, in that order; junction bases with no gene match: 2. This CDR3 region has 12 residues. The germline V gene encodes CDR1 KGHDR and CDR2 SFDVKD. The CDR3 sequence is CATGLAGDEQFF. CDR3 sequence (DNA): TGTGCCACCGGACTAGCGGGAGACGAGCAGTTCTTC.

The rearrangement links TRBV6-2 or TRBV6-3 to TRBJ1-5; TRBD1 is a possible D gene (6 bases). CDR3 length: 15 residues. CDR1 is MNHEY, CDR2 SVGEGT, per germline. V was cut by 7 bases and J by 3 bases, with 16 bases left in between. CDR3 in amino acids: CASNGGLLINQPQHF. The DNA of the CDR3 is TGTGCCAGCAACGGGGGGCTCTTGATCAATCAGCCCCAGCATTTT.

This clone was counted ten times or more. The V gene is TRBV6-5, the J gene TRBJ1-2; 8 nucleotides agree with TRBD1. From germline, CDR1 is MNHEY and CDR2 SVGAGI. The V and J ends lost 2 bases and 0 bases, in that order; junction bases with no gene match: 8. The CDR3 is made up of 17 amino acids. CDR3 protein: CASSYGSGGRSNYGYTF. Here the CDR3 DNA reads TGTGCCAGCAGTTACGGGTCAGGGGGCCGGTCTAACTATGGCTACACCTTC.

This clone qualifies as medium-sized. This chain links TRBV6-5 with TRBJ2-7; 7 nucleotides agree with TRBD2. The ends lost 2 bases at V and 6 bases at J; junction bases unmatched: 16. This CDR3 has 17 amino acids. Germline V gene data show CDR1 as MNHEY and CDR2 as SVGAGI. CDR3 loop: CASSYLTDGGSGVEQYF. CDR3 bases: TGTGCCAGCAGTTACCTGACTGACGGCGGGAGCGGGGTCGAGCAGTACTTC.

This clone was observed many times. The chain is built from TRBV7-9 and TRBJ2-1, with D perhaps assigned TRBD1 or TRBD2 (6 bases each). This CDR3 contains 17 residues. Trimming removed 4 bases at V and 0 bases at J, with 16 bases between. Germline V CDR1 and CDR2: SEHNR, FQNEAQ (reference sequence). The CDR3 is CASSSNSGGGSYNEQFF. The CDR3 nucleotides are TGTGCCAGCAGCTCGAATAGCGGAGGGGGCTCCTACAATGAGCAGTTCTTC.

The chain combines TRBV6-6 with TRBJ2-5; 8 positions agree with TRBD1. Germline V gives CDR1 MNHNY, CDR2 SVGAGI (reference sequence). CDR3 size: 16 residues. Losses at the gene ends were 4 bases for V and 0 bases for J; bases not matched to a gene: 7. The CDR3 spells CASSCSMTGDQETQYF. In DNA, the CDR3 is TGTGCCAGCAGTTGCTCGATGACAGGGGACCAAGAGACCCAGTACTTC.

This clone was seen many times. The chain has TRBV7-9 and TRBJ2-1; D assignment may be TRBD1 or TRBD2 (5 bases each). This CDR3 region has 16 residues. V dropped 2 bases and J dropped 4 bases, with 15 bases sitting between them. The germline V gene encodes CDR1 SEHNR and CDR2 FQNEAQ (reference sequence). Here the CDR3 reads CASSLIGGTSYNEQFF. CDR3 in DNA: TGTGCCAGCAGCTTAATTGGGGGAACGAGTTACAATGAGCAGTTCTTC.

This clone was picked up a small number of times. V and J are TRBV28 and TRBJ1-2, with D possibly being TRBD1 (6 bases). The V gene lost 5 bases and the J gene lost 0 bases, with 16 bases spanning the gap. Germline CDR1 is MDHEN and CDR2 is SYDVKM. The CDR3 consists of 16 residues. Here the CDR3 DNA reads TGTGCCAGCAGTCCGGACAGTGGTCCATCTAACTATGGCTACACCTTC. Amino acid sequence: CASSPDSGPSNYGYTF.

There are many counts of this clone. The V and J genes are TRBV7-2 and TRBJ2-7, with 7 bases that match TRBD1. CDR1 SGHTA and CDR2 FQGNSA come from the germline V gene. The ends lost 6 bases at V and 3 bases at J; junction bases unmatched: 5. The CDR3 loop spans 13 amino acids. DNA of the CDR3: TGTGCCAGCAGTTCTCGGACAGGCTACGAGCAGTACTTC. It yields the protein CASSSRTGYEQYF. Together with reference TRBV7-2 and TRBJ2-7, the CDR3 gives the full variable domain: GAGVSQSPSNKVTEKGKDVELRCDPISGHTALYWYRQSLGQGLEFLIYFQGNSAPDKSGLPSDRFSAERTGGSVSTLTIQRTQQEDSAVYLCASSSRTGYEQYFGPGTRLTVT.

There are many counts of this clone. A much more abundant neighbour one base away suggests this may be a read error. The sample has other DNA sequences that encode this CDR3 too. The rearrangement uses TRBV12-3 or TRBV12-4 and TRBJ2-7, with TRBD1 identical over 8 bases. CDR3 length: 12 residues. The CDR3 spells CASRTGIGEQYF. The CDR3 nucleotides are TGCGCCAGCAGGACAGGGATCGGCGAGCAGTACTTC.

CDR3 region: CASSLGTHSNQPQHF. CDR3 DNA sequence: TGCGCCAGCAGCTTGGGGACACATAGCAATCAGCCCCAGCATTTT. The chain employs TRBV5-1 and TRBJ1-5, with D perhaps matching TRBD1 (5 bases). The germline CDR1 and CDR2 sequences are SGHRS and YFSETQ. The CDR3 has 15 amino acids. Trimming stripped 0 bases from V and 0 bases from J, with 7 bases between.

Remarks on this clone: The junction departs from germline at one end; a sequencing error may be responsible. The chain employs TRBV7-2 and TRBJ2-3; no clear D. Germline values: CDR1 SGHTA, CDR2 FQGNSA. This CDR3 is 13 amino acids long. The CDR3 DNA follows: TGTGCCAGCAGCTTGATGGGCAGAGATAGGCAGTTTTTT. The encoded protein is CASSLMGRDRQFF.

V and J are TRBV11-1 and TRBJ2-7, with TRBD2 identical over 7 bases. With 5 bases clipped from V and 5 bases from J, the junction kept 3 bases outside the gene matches. Per germline, CDR1 SGHAT and CDR2 FQDESV (reference sequence). This CDR3 spans 12 amino acids. This CDR3 is CASSAGADEQYF. CDR3 in DNA: TGTGCCAGCAGCGCGGGAGCGGACGAGCAGTACTTC.

As regards this clone: The junction does not match germline at one end; this may be a read error. The chain employs TRBV7-9 and TRBJ2-7, with a possible D match to TRBD2 (5 bases). CDR3 size: 14 residues. Looked up from germline, CDR1 is SEHNR and CDR2 is FQNEAQ (reference sequence). The CDR3 DNA sequence: TGTGCCAGCATCTCGCCCGGTACTAGAGGCGAGCACTACTTC. Protein product: CASISPGTRGEHYF.

This clone was observed at least ten times. The chain is built from TRBV6-1 and TRBJ2-5; the D is unclear. The CDR3 is 15 amino acids. CDR1 MNHNS and CDR2 SASEGT come from the germline V gene. Trimming pared 3 bases from V and 2 bases from J, leaving 13 bases between. CDR3 nucleotides: TGTGCCAGCAGTGATGGCGGAACGCCGCAAGAGACCCAGTACTTC. Protein: CASSDGGTPQETQYF.

This chain joins TRBV7-3 and TRBJ1-6, with D unclear. Trimming took off 0 bases at V and 7 bases at J, with 10 bases between the two ends. This CDR3 region has 15 residues. Per the germline V gene, CDR1 is SGHTA and CDR2 is FQGTGA. The DNA for the CDR3 is TGTGCCAGCAGCTTAACGGGAGGGCCGAATTCACCCCTCCACTTT. Translation: CASSLTGGPNSPLHF.

This clone is categorized as medium-sized (0.01 to 0.1%). The chain carries TRBV2 and TRBJ2-7, with D tentatively TRBD1 (5 bases). V was clipped by 1 base and J by 3 bases, with 7 bases between them. The CDR3 sequence is 13 residues long. Germline V CDR1 and CDR2: SNHLY, FYNNEI. CDR3: CASSEVRGYEQYF. The CDR3 DNA follows: TGTGCCAGCAGTGAAGTAAGGGGCTACGAGCAGTACTTC.

This clone occurred many times. V usage is TRBV28 and J usage is TRBJ2-2, with 12 bases fitting TRBD1. Trimming at V came to 0 bases and at J to 7 bases, leaving 9 bases not matched to a gene. CDR3 size: 18 residues. CDR1 is MDHEN, CDR2 SYDVKM, per germline. The CDR3 spells CASSLWGRDRGRFGELFF. As DNA, the CDR3 is TGTGCCAGCAGTTTATGGGGTAGGGACAGGGGGCGCTTCGGGGAGCTGTTTTTT.

By sample share, this clone is medium-sized (0.01 to 0.1%). This sequence joins TRBV6-1 and TRBJ2-1; 7 bases are shared with TRBD2. Per the germline V gene, CDR1 is MNHNS and CDR2 is SASEGT. The CDR3 loop spans 15 amino acids. Losses at the gene ends were 6 bases for V and 7 bases for J; bases not matched to a gene: 12. CDR3 coding DNA: TGTGCCAGCAGCAAACTGGGCGGGAGCGGTAATGAGCAGTTCTTC. It encodes CASSKLGGSGNEQFF.